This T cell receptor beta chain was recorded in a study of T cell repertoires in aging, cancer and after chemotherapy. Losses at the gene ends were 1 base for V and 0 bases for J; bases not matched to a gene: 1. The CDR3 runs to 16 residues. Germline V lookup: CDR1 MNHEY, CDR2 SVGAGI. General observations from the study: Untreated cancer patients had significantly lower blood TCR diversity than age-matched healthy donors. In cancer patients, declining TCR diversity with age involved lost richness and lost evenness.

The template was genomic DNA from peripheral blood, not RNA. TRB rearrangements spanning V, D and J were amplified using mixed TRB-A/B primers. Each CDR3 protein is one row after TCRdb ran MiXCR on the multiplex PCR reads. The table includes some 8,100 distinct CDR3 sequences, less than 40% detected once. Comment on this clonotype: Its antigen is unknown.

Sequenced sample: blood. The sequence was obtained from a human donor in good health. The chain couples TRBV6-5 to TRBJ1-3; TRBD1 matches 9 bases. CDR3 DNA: TGTGCCAGCAGTTACTTGGGACAGGGCTCTGGAAACACCATATATTTT. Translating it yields CASSYLGQGSGNTIYF.